Sequencing of this T cell receptor (beta chain) was carried out in a study of shared clonotypes between healthy human individuals. Study-wide context: Three plates each covered CD4 naive and memory; CD8 naive two, CD8 memory one.

Libraries were prepared by immunoSEQ multiplex PCR; TCRdb keeps only in-frame clonotypes and omits some of them. Of approximately 2.5 million clones listed, around 94% were seen once; the top ten hold about 0.13%. About this clone: In the same sample, other DNA sequences code for this CDR3.

Germline V gene lookup returns CDR1 SGHRS and CDR2 YFSETQ. Trimming took off 5 bases at V and 5 bases at J, with 7 bases between the two ends. CDR3 length: 11 residues. The sequence was collected from a man between 18 and 29 years old in good health. Sequencing was done on a sample of naive CD4+ T cells sorted from blood. Subset here: CD45RA+ positively selected. The chain joins TRBV5-1 to TRBJ2-5, with D possibly being TRBD2 (5 bases). Here the CDR3 reads CASSGEETQYF. The CDR3 nucleotides are TGCGCCAGCAGTGGGGAGGAGACCCAGTACTTC.